This TCR beta chain was recovered during a study of cytotoxic CD8 clonotypes in ibrutinib-treated CLL. Study-wide results and limits: Baseline levels of clonality went above those of age-matched healthy donors and moved with circulating CD8+ T-cell counts.

With regard to this clone: Its antigen is still unknown. A junction boundary mismatches the germline segment, possibly from a read error.

Germline V lookup: CDR1 LNHDA, CDR2 SQIVND (reference sequence). The CDR3 runs to 15 residues. TCRdb's table, derived via immunoSEQ multiplex PCR, lists solely in-frame clones and lacks some. The table lists 110,000 to 150,000 clones, around 80% of them singletons. This receptor was obtained from a human donor with chronic lymphocytic leukemia. The material was PBMCs, obtained after 12 months of ibrutinib treatment. The rearrangement joins TRBV19 to TRBJ2-1, with D unresolved. CDR3: CASSLDSSSYNEQFF. DNA for the CDR3: TGTGCCAGTAGTTTAGACTCCAGCTCCTACAATGAGCAGTTCTTC.